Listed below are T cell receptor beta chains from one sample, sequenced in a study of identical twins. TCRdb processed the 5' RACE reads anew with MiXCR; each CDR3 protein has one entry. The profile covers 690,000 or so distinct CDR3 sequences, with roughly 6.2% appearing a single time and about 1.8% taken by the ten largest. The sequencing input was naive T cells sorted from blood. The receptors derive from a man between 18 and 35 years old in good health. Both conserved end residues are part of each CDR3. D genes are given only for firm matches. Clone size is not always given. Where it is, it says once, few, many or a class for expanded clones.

DNA: TGTGCCAGCAGCCCATCTTACTCTTCCTACAATGAGCAGTTCTTC
CDR3: CASSPSYSSYNEQFF
J: TRBJ2-1
size: few
D: NA
V: TRBV7-2

DNA: TGTGCCAGCAGTTTAAACCCCGCTAGCGGGAGTTCGGACACCGGGGAGCTGTTTTTT
CDR3: CASSLNPASGSSDTGELFF
J: TRBJ2-2
size: many
D: TRBD2
V: TRBV12-3/TRBV12-4

DNA: TGTGCCAGCAGCAATTTAGCGGACAGGGAATGTTCTGGGGCCAACGTCCTGACTTTC
CDR3: CASSNLADRECSGANVLTF
J: TRBJ2-6
size: NA
D: NA
V: TRBV21-1

DNA: TGTGCCAGCAGCTTGGGGGATCTTGGACAGTTCTTC
CDR3: CASSLGDLGQFF
J: TRBJ2-1
size: few
D: NA
V: TRBV5-6

DNA: TGTGCCAGCACGAGAACTAAACCCCAGGGACAGGGCAATTCACCCCTCCACTTT
CDR3: CASTRTKPQGQGNSPLHF
J: TRBJ1-6
size: many
D: TRBD1
V: TRBV4-2

DNA: TGTGCCAGCAGCCAAGCGAAAGGGTACACTGAAGCTTTCTTT
CDR3: CASSQAKGYTEAFF
J: TRBJ1-1
size: many
D: NA
V: TRBV3-1

DNA: TGCAGCGTCCCGGACGGTAGCTCCTACAATGAGCAGTTCTTC
CDR3: CSVPDGSSYNEQFF
J: TRBJ2-1
size: many
D: NA
V: TRBV29-1

DNA: TGTGCCAGCGAAGGGGGATCTGGAGATGAGCAGTTCTTC
CDR3: CASEGGSGDEQFF
J: TRBJ2-1
size: many
D: NA
V: TRBV7-9

DNA: TGTGCCAGCAGCCTCCTCGCGGGAGACTCCTACAATGAGCAGTTCTTC
CDR3: CASSLLAGDSYNEQFF
J: TRBJ2-1
size: few
D: TRBD2
V: TRBV7-8

DNA: TGTGCCATCGACAGGGACCGGGTTGCGGGAGTGGGCACAGATACGCAGTATTTT
CDR3: CAIDRDRVAGVGTDTQYF
J: TRBJ2-3
size: few
D: NA
V: TRBV28

DNA: TGCGCCAGCAGCTTAACAGGTGACCTGGGAGATACGCAGTATTTT
CDR3: CASSLTGDLGDTQYF
J: TRBJ2-3
size: few
D: NA
V: TRBV5-1

DNA: TGTGCCAGCAGTTTAGCGGGAGGCGACGAGACCCAGTACTTC
CDR3: CASSLAGGDETQYF
J: TRBJ2-5
size: many
D: NA
V: TRBV12-3/TRBV12-4

DNA: TGTGCCAGTAGTATTCGAACTAGGTCCTCCTACAATGAGCAGTTCTTC
CDR3: CASSIRTRSSYNEQFF
J: TRBJ2-1
size: few
D: NA
V: TRBV19

DNA: TGTGCCAGCAGTTTATTCAGCTCCTACAATGAGCAGTTCTTC
CDR3: CASSLFSSYNEQFF
J: TRBJ2-1
size: many
D: NA
V: TRBV12-3/TRBV12-4

DNA: TGTGCCAGCAGCCCCAGACAGTCTCTAGCCAAAAACATTCAGTACTTC
CDR3: CASSPRQSLAKNIQYF
J: TRBJ2-4
size: many
D: NA
V: TRBV5-5

DNA: TGTGCCATCAGTGAGGTGGGGATACTCTCCAATGAGCAGTTCTTC
CDR3: CAISEVGILSNEQFF
J: TRBJ2-1
size: many
D: NA
V: TRBV10-3

DNA: TGTGCCAGCCTTGACGGGGGCTCTGGGGCCAACGTCCTGACTTTC
CDR3: CASLDGGSGANVLTF
J: TRBJ2-6
size: NA
D: NA
V: TRBV3-1

DNA: TGCGCCAGCAGCCAAGATCGGCGACAGGGTTTCACAGATACGCAGTATTTT
CDR3: CASSQDRRQGFTDTQYF
J: TRBJ2-3
size: many
D: TRBD1
V: TRBV4-3

DNA: TGTGCCACCAGTACTCGGGAGCGTTCGGGCAATGAGCAGTTCTTC
CDR3: CATSTRERSGNEQFF
J: TRBJ2-1
size: many
D: NA
V: TRBV10-3

DNA: TGCAGCGTTCGCCAACCGGTAGCGGGAGTGGAGTTCTTC
CDR3: CSVRQPVAGVEFF
J: TRBJ2-1
size: NA
D: TRBD2
V: TRBV29-1

DNA: TGCAGTGCTAGTCGGTTCGCCTGGGGTGAGACCCAGTACTTC
CDR3: CSASRFAWGETQYF
J: TRBJ2-5
size: NA
D: NA
V: TRBV20-1

DNA: TGTGCCAGCAGAAGATCGCGGCCCGAGAACACTGAAGCTTTCTTT
CDR3: CASRRSRPENTEAFF
J: TRBJ1-1
size: many
D: NA
V: TRBV12-3/TRBV12-4

DNA: TGCGCCAGCAGCCATATGATTAGATTAGCAAAAAGGGAAGCTTTCTTT
CDR3: CASSHMIRLAKREAFF
J: TRBJ1-1
size: NA
D: NA
V: TRBV4-3

DNA: TGTGCCAGCAGCCCCAAGTGGGCAGGGGGCTATGGCTACACCTTC
CDR3: CASSPKWAGGYGYTF
J: TRBJ1-2
size: few
D: TRBD1
V: TRBV6-1

DNA: TGCAGTGCACCTCGGACAGGGTCTAGTCACGAGCAGTACTTC
CDR3: CSAPRTGSSHEQYF
J: TRBJ2-7
size: NA
D: TRBD1
V: TRBV20-1

DNA: TGTGCCAGCTCACCCCTTACCGTAACGGGAGGGGTCACAGATACGCAGTATTTT
CDR3: CASSPLTVTGGVTDTQYF
J: TRBJ2-3
size: many
D: TRBD2
V: TRBV18

DNA: TGTGCCAGCAGCGTAGACGTTAGCGTCTCAGATACGCAGTATTTT
CDR3: CASSVDVSVSDTQYF
J: TRBJ2-3
size: many
D: NA
V: TRBV9

DNA: TGTGCCAGCAGTTTGAAGGGGTTGAATGAGCAGTTCTTC
CDR3: CASSLKGLNEQFF
J: TRBJ2-1
size: many
D: NA
V: TRBV12-3/TRBV12-4

DNA: TGCGCCAGCAGCCAAGGATTGGGGGGCCGAAGTCACAATGAGCAGTTCTTC
CDR3: CASSQGLGGRSHNEQFF
J: TRBJ2-1
size: many
D: NA
V: TRBV4-1

DNA: TGCAGCGTAGGGACTAGCCGGAACAATGAGCAGTTCTTC
CDR3: CSVGTSRNNEQFF
J: TRBJ2-1
size: NA
D: TRBD2
V: TRBV29-1

DNA: TGCGCCAGCCGGGACAGAAGCTACAATGAGCAGTTCTTC
CDR3: CASRDRSYNEQFF
J: TRBJ2-1
size: many
D: TRBD1
V: TRBV5-1

DNA: TGTGCCAGCAGCTCAAGGGGTACGCAGTATTTT
CDR3: CASSSRGTQYF
J: TRBJ2-3
size: many
D: NA
V: TRBV7-2

DNA: TGTGCCAGCAGCCAGGGAGGAGCAGGATTGAGCTCTGGAAACACCATATATTTT
CDR3: CASSQGGAGLSSGNTIYF
J: TRBJ1-3
size: few
D: NA
V: TRBV3-1

DNA: TGTGCCAGCGGGGCCCGGGACAGGGGGATCTACGAGCAGTACTTC
CDR3: CASGARDRGIYEQYF
J: TRBJ2-7
size: NA
D: TRBD1
V: TRBV11-2

DNA: TGTGCCAGCAGCAAAGGGGCTGACCGTCAAGTGCAGTTCTTC
CDR3: CASSKGADRQVQFF
J: TRBJ2-1
size: many
D: NA
V: TRBV12-3/TRBV12-4

DNA: TGTGCCACCAGTGTACAAAAGAGGTTAGAAGAGACCCAGTACTTC
CDR3: CATSVQKRLEETQYF
J: TRBJ2-5
size: many
D: NA
V: TRBV24-1

DNA: TGTGCCAGTAGACCTCCGGGACTAGCGGGAACCGGGGAGCTGTTTTTT
CDR3: CASRPPGLAGTGELFF
J: TRBJ2-2
size: NA
D: TRBD2
V: TRBV19

DNA: TGTGCCAGCAGCTTAGCGGCGACAGGGTACCTTGAAGCTTTCTTT
CDR3: CASSLAATGYLEAFF
J: TRBJ1-1
size: many
D: TRBD1
V: TRBV7-8

DNA: TGCGCCAGCAGCCCAGATCGGGGCTACGAGCAGTACTTC
CDR3: CASSPDRGYEQYF
J: TRBJ2-7
size: many
D: NA
V: TRBV4-3

DNA: TGCGCCAGCAGCTTGGAACAGGGCCCCTCCTACGAGCAGTACTTC
CDR3: CASSLEQGPSYEQYF
J: TRBJ2-7
size: NA
D: NA
V: TRBV5-1

DNA: TGTGCCAGCAGCCCTTCAGGGAGCTCGGAGACCCAGTACTTC
CDR3: CASSPSGSSETQYF
J: TRBJ2-5
size: many
D: NA
V: TRBV7-9

DNA: TGTGCCGGGGGTGGTGGCTCCTACAATGAGCAGTTCTTC
CDR3: CAGGGGSYNEQFF
J: TRBJ2-1
size: NA
D: NA
V: TRBV2

DNA: TGCAGCGTTTCCCTAGCGGGAGAGGGTGAGCAGTTCTTC
CDR3: CSVSLAGEGEQFF
J: TRBJ2-1
size: many
D: TRBD2
V: TRBV29-1

DNA: TGTGCCAGCGGCGGTCCCGAGGGGACAGATACGCAGTATTTT
CDR3: CASGGPEGTDTQYF
J: TRBJ2-3
size: many
D: NA
V: TRBV12-3/TRBV12-4

DNA: TGTGCCAGCTCACCAGGCAGGTGGTATGGCTACACCTTC
CDR3: CASSPGRWYGYTF
J: TRBJ1-2
size: few
D: NA
V: TRBV18

DNA: TGCAGCGTTGCCGCGGGAGCAGATACGCAGTATTTT
CDR3: CSVAAGADTQYF
J: TRBJ2-3
size: many
D: TRBD2
V: TRBV29-1

DNA: TGCAGTGCTAGGCCAGGGGGGATCAATGAGCAGTTCTTC
CDR3: CSARPGGINEQFF
J: TRBJ2-1
size: many
D: NA
V: TRBV20-1

DNA: TGTGCCACCAGTGATCCTCCGACCAAACACGGCAATGAGCAGTTCTTC
CDR3: CATSDPPTKHGNEQFF
J: TRBJ2-1
size: many
D: NA
V: TRBV24-1

DNA: TGTGCCAGCAGTCCCCACGGTGGTTCAGTCTCTGGGGCCAACGTCCTGACTTTC
CDR3: CASSPHGGSVSGANVLTF
J: TRBJ2-6
size: few
D: NA
V: TRBV12-3/TRBV12-4

DNA: TGTGCCTGGACTGAAGCCGGGACTAACTATGGCTACACCTTC
CDR3: CAWTEAGTNYGYTF
J: TRBJ1-2
size: few
D: NA
V: TRBV30

DNA: TGCAGCGTAGGGCTGGACAGTTCTGGGGAGACCCAGTACTTC
CDR3: CSVGLDSSGETQYF
J: TRBJ2-5
size: few
D: NA
V: TRBV29-1

DNA: TGTGCCAGCAGTTTGAGTTGGTCCTACAATGAGCAGTTCTTC
CDR3: CASSLSWSYNEQFF
J: TRBJ2-1
size: many
D: NA
V: TRBV28

DNA: TGTGCCAGCAGCTTGGGGAGTATGTCCTACAATGAGCAGTTCTTC
CDR3: CASSLGSMSYNEQFF
J: TRBJ2-1
size: NA
D: NA
V: TRBV5-4